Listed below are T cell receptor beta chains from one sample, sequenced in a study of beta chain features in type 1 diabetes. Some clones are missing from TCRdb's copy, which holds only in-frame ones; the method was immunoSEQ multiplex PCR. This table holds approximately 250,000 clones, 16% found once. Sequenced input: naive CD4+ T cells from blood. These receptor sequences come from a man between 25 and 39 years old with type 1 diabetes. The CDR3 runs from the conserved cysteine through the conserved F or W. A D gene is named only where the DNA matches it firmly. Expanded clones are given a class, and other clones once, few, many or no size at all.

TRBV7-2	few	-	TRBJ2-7	CASSLDTFEQYF	TGTGCCAGCAGCTTGGACACTTTCGAGCAGTACTTC
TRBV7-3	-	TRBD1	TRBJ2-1	CASSLRGGQGGEQFF	TGTGCCAGCAGCTTAAGAGGGGGACAGGGAGGTGAGCAGTTCTTC
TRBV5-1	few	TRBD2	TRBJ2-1	CASSLASGSSYNEQFF	TGCGCCAGCAGCTTGGCTAGCGGGAGCTCCTACAATGAGCAGTTCTTC
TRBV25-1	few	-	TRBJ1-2	CASSEYTGTNYGYTF	TGTGCCAGCAGTGAATACACAGGGACTAACTATGGCTACACCTTC
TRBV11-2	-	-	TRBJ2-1	CASSNVFRGRLYNEQFF	TGTGCCAGCAGCAATGTATTCCGGGGGCGGCTCTACAATGAGCAGTTCTTC
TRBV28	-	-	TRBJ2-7	CASTTPTGATYEQYF	TGTGCCAGCACCACCCCGACAGGAGCTACCTACGAGCAGTACTTC
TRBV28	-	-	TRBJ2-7	CASIPADGYEQYF	TGTGCCAGCATCCCAGCGGATGGGTACGAGCAGTACTTC
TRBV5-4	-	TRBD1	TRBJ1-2	CASSPSGTVYYGYTF	TGTGCCAGCAGCCCGAGCGGGACAGTTTACTATGGCTACACCTTC
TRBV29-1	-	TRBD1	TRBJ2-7	CSVEGRQGVTGEQYF	TGCAGCGTTGAAGGGCGACAGGGCGTCACGGGGGAGCAGTACTTC
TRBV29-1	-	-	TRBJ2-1	CSGSWGSSYNEQFF	TGCAGCGGGTCTTGGGGGAGCTCCTACAATGAGCAGTTCTTC
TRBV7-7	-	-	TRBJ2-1	CASTASVSSYNEQFF	TGTGCCAGCACCGCGAGCGTCAGCTCCTACAATGAGCAGTTCTTC
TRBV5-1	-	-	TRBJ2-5	CASSSQETQYF	TGCGCCAGCAGCTCTCAAGAGACCCAGTACTTC
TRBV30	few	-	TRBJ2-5	CAWSILETQYF	TGTGCCTGGAGTATCCTGGAGACCCAGTACTTC
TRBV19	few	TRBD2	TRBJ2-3	CASYGLAGGPSTDTQYF	TGTGCCAGTTATGGACTAGCGGGAGGGCCTAGCACAGATACGCAGTATTTT
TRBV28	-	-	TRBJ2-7	CASSLWQGGKYEQYF	TGTGCCAGCAGTTTATGGCAGGGTGGGAAGTACGAGCAGTACTTC
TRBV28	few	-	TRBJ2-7	CASSVLAEGYEQYF	TGTGCCAGCAGTGTATTGGCGGAGGGGTACGAGCAGTACTTC
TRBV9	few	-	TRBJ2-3	CASSVAGSTDTQYF	TGTGCCAGCAGCGTAGCGGGTAGCACAGATACGCAGTATTTT
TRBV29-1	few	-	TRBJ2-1	CSVPGYNEQFF	TGCAGCGTTCCGGGTTACAATGAGCAGTTCTTC
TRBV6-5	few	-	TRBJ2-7	CASSYSAGPYEQYF	TGTGCCAGCAGTTACTCCGCAGGGCCCTACGAGCAGTACTTC
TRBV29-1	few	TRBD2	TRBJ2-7	CSVGDPSGRETEQYF	TGCAGCGTGGGAGATCCGAGCGGGAGGGAGACCGAGCAGTACTTC
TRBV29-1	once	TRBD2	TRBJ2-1	CSVGGTSGGNNEQFF	TGCAGCGTTGGAGGGACTAGCGGGGGAAACAATGAGCAGTTCTTC
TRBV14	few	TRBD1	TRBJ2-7	CASSPFITGQGYEQYF	TGTGCCAGCAGCCCTTTTATTACGGGACAGGGCTACGAGCAGTACTTC
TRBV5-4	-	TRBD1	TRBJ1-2	CASSFNRGTDGYTF	TGTGCCAGCAGCTTCAACAGGGGAACAGATGGCTACACCTTC
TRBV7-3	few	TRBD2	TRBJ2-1	CASSSRPGTSYNEQFF	TGTGCCAGCAGCTCGAGGCCCGGGACTAGCTACAATGAGCAGTTCTTC
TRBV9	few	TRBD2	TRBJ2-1	CASSAAGTSSSNEQFF	TGTGCCAGCAGCGCAGCCGGGACTAGCTCTTCGAATGAGCAGTTCTTC
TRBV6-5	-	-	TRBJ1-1	CASSKVYGLTEAFF	TGTGCCAGCTCTAAGGTGTACGGGTTGACTGAAGCTTTCTTT
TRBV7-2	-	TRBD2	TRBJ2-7	CASSMGLADYEQYF	TGTGCCAGCAGCATGGGACTAGCAGATTACGAGCAGTACTTC
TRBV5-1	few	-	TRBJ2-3	CASSLVASSTDTQYF	TGCGCCAGCAGCTTGGTCGCCTCTAGCACAGATACGCAGTATTTT
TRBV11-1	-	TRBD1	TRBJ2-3	CASSPLTGVSTDTQYF	TGTGCCAGCAGCCCATTGACAGGGGTTAGCACAGATACGCAGTATTTT
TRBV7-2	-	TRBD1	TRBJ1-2	CASSPTGGGGYTF	TGTGCCAGCAGCCCGACAGGGGGCGGAGGCTACACCTTC
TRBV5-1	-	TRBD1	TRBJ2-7	CASSIGQGFEQYF	TGCGCCAGCAGCATCGGACAGGGGTTCGAGCAGTACTTC
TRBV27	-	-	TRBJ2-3	CASSSTPRDTQYF	TGTGCCAGCAGTTCAACTCCAAGAGATACGCAGTATTTT
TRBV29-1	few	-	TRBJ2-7	CSVEADSRYEQYF	TGCAGCGTTGAGGCGGACTCCAGGTACGAGCAGTACTTC
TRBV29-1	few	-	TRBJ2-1	CSVERDNEQFF	TGCAGCGTTGAACGAGACAATGAGCAGTTCTTC
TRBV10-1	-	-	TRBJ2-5	CASSATGQETQYF	TGCGCCAGCAGTGCAACGGGCCAAGAGACCCAGTACTTC
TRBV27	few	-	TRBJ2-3	CASRFWGEDTQYF	TGTGCCAGCAGATTTTGGGGTGAGGATACGCAGTATTTT
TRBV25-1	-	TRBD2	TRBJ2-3	CASTRTSGNTQYF	TGTGCCAGCACCAGAACTAGCGGTAATACGCAGTATTTT
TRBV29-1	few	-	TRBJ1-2	CSVVDANYRANYGYTF	TGCAGCGTTGTAGACGCAAATTACAGGGCTAACTATGGCTACACCTTC
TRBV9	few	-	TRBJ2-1	CASSVEGSQYNEQFF	TGTGCCAGCAGCGTAGAGGGGAGTCAGTATAATGAGCAGTTCTTC
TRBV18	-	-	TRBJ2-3	CASSKSGSTDTQYF	TGTGCCAGCTCAAAGAGCGGAAGCACAGATACGCAGTATTTT
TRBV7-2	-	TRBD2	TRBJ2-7	CASSPLRTSGRKYEQYF	TGTGCCAGCAGCCCTCTTAGGACTAGCGGGAGGAAGTACGAGCAGTACTTC
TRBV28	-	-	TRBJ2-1	CASSPGTSYNEQFF	TGTGCCAGCAGCCCCGGGACAAGCTACAATGAGCAGTTCTTC
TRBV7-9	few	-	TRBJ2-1	CASSPPGSNEQFF	TGTGCCAGCAGCCCTCCGGGGTCCAATGAGCAGTTCTTC
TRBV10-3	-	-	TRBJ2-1	CAIKPSGGETSDEQFF	TGTGCCATCAAGCCGTCTGGCGGGGAAACATCAGATGAGCAGTTCTTC
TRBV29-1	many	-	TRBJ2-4	CSVVRQQNIQYF	TGCAGCGTTGTGCGACAGCAAAACATTCAGTACTTC
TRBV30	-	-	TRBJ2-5	CAWNAGLSGETQYF	TGTGCCTGGAATGCCGGCTTGAGTGGAGAGACCCAGTACTTC